This T cell receptor (beta chain) comes out of a study of T cell repertoires in cytomegalovirus infection. This clonotype was seen a few times. TCRdb re-derived calls from the reads in MiXCR, one entry per CDR3 protein. This table holds about 260,000 distinct CDR3 sequences, roughly an eighth found once. The sequenced sample was PBMCs. This TCR was recovered from a human donor in good health (CMV status not recorded). Some clones in this sample may be carry-over from other donors' samples.

CDR3 sequence: CASTRQHYYGYTF. DNA of the CDR3: TGTGCCAGCACCCGACAGCATTACTATGGCTACACCTTC. V usage is TRBV2 and J usage is TRBJ1-2, with a tentative D call TRBD1 (5 bases). The CDR3 sequence is 13 residues long. Trimming took off 7 bases at V and 3 bases at J, with 12 bases between the two ends. CDR1 is SNHLY and CDR2 is FYNNEI in the germline V gene.